This TCR beta chain was sequenced for a study of neurological immune-mediated disorders. Time point denoted: longitudinal time-point 1 (baseline). Unsorted libraries were prepared from 2 million PBMCs held at -80 C. Sequencing runs each yielded over 200 million TCR-beta sequences from 15-18 subjects. TCRdb re-analysed the 5' RACE reads in MiXCR, keeping a single row per CDR3 protein. Of about 49,000 distinct CDR3 sequences in the sample, 10% were seen once. This clonotype was recorded at least ten times. The sequenced material came from PBMCs. The source is a woman between 40 and 55 years old in good health.

The DNA for the CDR3 is TGCGCCAGCAGCTTGTCCCCTGTTCTGAGCACAGATACGCAGTATTTT. Translated, it gives CASSLSPVLSTDTQYF. The V and J genes are TRBV5-1 and TRBJ2-3; no definite D call. V shed 1 base and J shed 0 bases, with 12 bases lying between them. The V gene's germline CDR1 is SGHRS and CDR2 YFSETQ. The CDR3 covers 16 residues.